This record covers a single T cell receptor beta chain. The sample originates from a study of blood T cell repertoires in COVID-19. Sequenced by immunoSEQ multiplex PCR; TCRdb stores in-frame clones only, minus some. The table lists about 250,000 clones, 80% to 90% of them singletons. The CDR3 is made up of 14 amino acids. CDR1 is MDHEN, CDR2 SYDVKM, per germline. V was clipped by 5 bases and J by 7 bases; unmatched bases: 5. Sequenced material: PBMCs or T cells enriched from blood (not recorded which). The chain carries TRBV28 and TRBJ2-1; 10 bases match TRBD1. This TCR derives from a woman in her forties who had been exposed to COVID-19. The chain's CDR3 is CASSLGQGKNEQFF. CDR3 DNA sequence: TGTGCCAGCAGTCTGGGACAGGGGAAAAATGAGCAGTTCTTC.